This TCR beta chain was sequenced for a study of a mutant IDH1 vaccine in newly diagnosed glioma. Clones were read by immunoSEQ multiplex PCR, and TCRdb kept only the in-frame ones, dropping some. The sample lists some 66,000 clones, under 90% occurring once. V was cut by 6 bases and J by 5 bases, with 10 bases left in between. From germline, CDR1 is LNHDA and CDR2 SQIVND (reference sequence). This CDR3 region has 12 residues. As concerns this clone: Its matching antigen is unknown.

Sample time point: week 35, safety follow-up. Alongside topical imiquimod, each dose of vaccine comprised 300 ug of mutant IDH1 20-mer peptide. This rearrangement joins TRBV19 to TRBJ2-5; D perhaps matches TRBD2 (7 bases). This TCR was sampled from a man aged 25-45 years with glioma. The specimen was PBMCs, collected from a glioma patient whose treatment included an IDH1 peptide vaccine. The CDR3 DNA reads as TGTGCCAGTAGCGGGGGGCCTGAGACCCAGTACTTC. Its protein is CASSGGPETQYF.